This TCR beta chain was captured by sequencing in a study of shared clonotypes between healthy human individuals. The overall study: Used for every donor were three CD4 naive, three CD4 memory, two CD8 naive and one CD8 memory plate.

Sequenced by immunoSEQ multiplex PCR; TCRdb stores in-frame clones only, minus some. This table has over a million clones, approximately 70% appearing once. There were no recent acute infections or vaccinations among the donors, who were healthy HIV-negative adults. Broader study findings: Donors were few, which limited the genetic and exposure-history diversity represented. Clonotype sharing among donors likely depends on sequencing depth.

Germline V gives CDR1 SGHKS, CDR2 YYEKEE (reference sequence). The CDR3 contains 14 residues. Trimming cost V 4 bases and J 2 bases, with 12 bases left between them. Turning to this clone: Its target is not known.

The gene calls are TRBV5-5 and TRBJ1-1, with D tentatively TRBD1 (5 bases). Sequencing was done on a sample of memory CD4+ T cells sorted from blood. Subset indicated: CD45RA-negative fraction. This receptor was taken from a man aged 18 to 30 in good health. CDR3 DNA sequence: TGTGCCAGCAGCCTCGCAGGGATCAACACTGAAGCTTTCTTT. This gives the protein CASSLAGINTEAFF.